This T cell receptor (beta chain) appears in the sequencing data of a study of control samples from healthy donors and cancer patients (TCRdb year 2020). The CDR3 starts with the cysteine, ends with the phenylalanine, and has 12 residues. Left in the record is the CDR3 DNA by itself, 36 bases read in frame from the first base. V drops 7 bases and J drops 3 bases, leaving 7 bases in between. From the germline V gene, CDR1 is LGHNT and CDR2 is FRNRAP. A remark on this clone: This receptor's antigen is unknown. Per-base qualities were not stored, and no clone one base away is much larger.

Libraries were made using the immunoSEQ multiplex PCR assay. TCRdb carries this immuneACCESS record with in-frame sequences only. Its versions omit some clonotypes, under half of them owing to an unresolved V gene in the studies checked, with the rest unexplained. For this sample there are some 120,000 clones; 75% to 95% appear just once. The top ten clones comprise 2% to 2.5% of the sample. This clonotype originated in a man younger than 30 in good health. Rearrangement joined TRBV12-5 to TRBJ1-5; no D segment can be confidently identified. The material sequenced was blood. The CDR3 corresponds to CASATDNQPQHF. The nucleotide sequence reads TGTGCTAGTGCCACAGACAATCAGCCCCAGCATTTT. Joined to the reference TRBV12-5 and TRBJ1-5 proteins, this CDR3 gives the full variable domain: DARVTQTPRHKVTEMGQEVTMRCQPILGHNTVFWYRQTMMQGLELLAYFRNRAPLDDSGMPKDRFSAEMPDATLATLKIQPSEPRDSAVYFCASATDNQPQHFGDGTRLSIL.